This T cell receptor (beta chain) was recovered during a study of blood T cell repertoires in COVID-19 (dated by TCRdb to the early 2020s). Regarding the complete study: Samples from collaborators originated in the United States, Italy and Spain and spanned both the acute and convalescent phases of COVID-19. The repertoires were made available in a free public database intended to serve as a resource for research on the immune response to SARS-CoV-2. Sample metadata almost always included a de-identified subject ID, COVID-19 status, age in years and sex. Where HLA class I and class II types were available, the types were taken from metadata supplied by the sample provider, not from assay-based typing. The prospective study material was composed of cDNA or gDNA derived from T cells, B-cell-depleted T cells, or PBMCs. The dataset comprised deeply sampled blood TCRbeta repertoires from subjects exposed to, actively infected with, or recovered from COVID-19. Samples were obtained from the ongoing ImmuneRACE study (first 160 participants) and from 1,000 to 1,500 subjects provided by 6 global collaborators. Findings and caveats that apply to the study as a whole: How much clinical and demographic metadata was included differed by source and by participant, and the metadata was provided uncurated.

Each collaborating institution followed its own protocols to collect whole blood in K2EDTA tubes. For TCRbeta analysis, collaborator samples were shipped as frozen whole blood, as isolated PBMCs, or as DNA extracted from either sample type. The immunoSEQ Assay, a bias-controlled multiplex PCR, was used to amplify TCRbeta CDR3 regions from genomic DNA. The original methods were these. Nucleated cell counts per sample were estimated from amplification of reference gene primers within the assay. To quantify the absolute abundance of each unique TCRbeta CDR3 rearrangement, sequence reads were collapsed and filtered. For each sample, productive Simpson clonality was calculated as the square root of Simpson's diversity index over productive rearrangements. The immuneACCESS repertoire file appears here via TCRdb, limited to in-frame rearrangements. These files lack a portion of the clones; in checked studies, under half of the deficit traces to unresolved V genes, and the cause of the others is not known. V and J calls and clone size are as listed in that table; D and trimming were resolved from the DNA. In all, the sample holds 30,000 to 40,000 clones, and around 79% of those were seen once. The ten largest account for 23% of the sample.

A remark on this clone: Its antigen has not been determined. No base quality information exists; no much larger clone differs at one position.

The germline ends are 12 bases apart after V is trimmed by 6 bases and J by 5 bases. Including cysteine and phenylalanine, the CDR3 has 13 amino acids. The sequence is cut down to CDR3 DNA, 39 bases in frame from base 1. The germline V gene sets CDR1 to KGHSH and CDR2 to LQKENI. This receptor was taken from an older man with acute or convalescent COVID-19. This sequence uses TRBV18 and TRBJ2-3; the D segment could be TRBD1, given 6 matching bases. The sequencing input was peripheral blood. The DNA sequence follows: TGTGCCAGCTCGTATCAGGGGAAAGATACGCAGTATTTT. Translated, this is CASSYQGKDTQYF.